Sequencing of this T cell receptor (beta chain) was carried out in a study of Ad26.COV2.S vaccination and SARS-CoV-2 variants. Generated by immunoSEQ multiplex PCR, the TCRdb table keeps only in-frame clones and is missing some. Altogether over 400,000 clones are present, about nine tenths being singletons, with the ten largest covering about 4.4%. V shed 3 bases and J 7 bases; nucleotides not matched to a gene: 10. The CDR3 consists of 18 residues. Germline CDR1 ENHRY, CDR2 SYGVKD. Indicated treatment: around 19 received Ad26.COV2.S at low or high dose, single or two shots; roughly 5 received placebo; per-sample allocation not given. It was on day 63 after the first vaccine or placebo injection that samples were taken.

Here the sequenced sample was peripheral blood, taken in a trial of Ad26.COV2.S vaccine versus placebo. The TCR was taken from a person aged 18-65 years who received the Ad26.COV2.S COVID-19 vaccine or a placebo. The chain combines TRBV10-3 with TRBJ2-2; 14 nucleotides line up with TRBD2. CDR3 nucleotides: TGTGCCATCAGTGATTGGGGACTAGCGGGAGATACGGGCGGGGAGCTGTTTTTT. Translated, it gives CAISDWGLAGDTGGELFF.